The 7 T cell receptor beta chains below were found in one sample sequenced in a study of response to subunit inactivated influenza vaccine. Using its own MiXCR run on the RT-PCR reads, TCRdb lists one record per CDR3 protein. The repertoire holds more than 450,000 distinct CDR3 sequences, with around 10% as singletons. These same records also appear under a second study, on T cells expressing NK-cell markers. This second report adds: In generating TCR beta cDNA, 5'RACE template switching with UMIs was used.

Sequencing used PBMCs from blood, obtained on the day of vaccination. The receptors derive from a man aged 50-59 years who received an inactivated influenza vaccine.

This clonotype has just a few counts. This sequence joins TRBV18 and TRBJ2-7, with D perhaps assigned TRBD1 or TRBD2 (5 bases each). Germline V gene lookup returns CDR1 KGHSH and CDR2 LQKENI. The CDR3 covers 16 residues. The V and J ends lost 1 base and 6 bases respectively, with 19 bases between them. The CDR3 coding sequence is TGTGCCAGCTCACCACAGAGGGGTCCGCAGTATAGCGAGCAGTACTTC. Protein sequence: CASSPQRGPQYSEQYF.

This clonotype was detected a few times. This chain connects TRBV11-2 to TRBJ2-4; D is undetermined. Germline V gives CDR1 SGHAT, CDR2 FQNNGV. The CDR3 has 12 amino acids. V was shortened by 2 bases and J by 6 bases, with 5 bases between the two germline ends. The CDR3 sequence: CASSLPRNIQYF. DNA for the CDR3: TGTGCCAGCAGCTTACCAAGAAACATTCAGTACTTC.

There are a few counts of this clonotype. The CDR3 DNA reads as TGTGCCAGCAGCCACCTACAGGGCTTGGACACCGGGGAGCTGTTTTTT. Translating gives CASSHLQGLDTGELFF. V is TRBV4-2 and J is TRBJ2-2; D may be TRBD1 (6 bases). Germline CDR1 and CDR2: LGHNA and YNFKEQ. Trimming shortened V by 3 bases and J by 3 bases, and 14 bases separated the two germline ends. This CDR3 region has 16 residues.

This clonotype was counted many times. This rearrangement joins TRBV5-1 to TRBJ2-2, with 9 bases identical to TRBD1. The CDR3 consists of 16 residues. Trimming cost V 5 bases and J 6 bases; bases outside gene matches: 11. Germline assignment: CDR1 SGHRS and CDR2 YFSETQ. The CDR3 DNA follows: TGCGCCAGCAGAGGCCCAGTGACAGGGGGTCCCGGGGAGCTGTTTTTT. Protein sequence: CASRGPVTGGPGELFF.

As for this clonotype: Relative to the germline gene, one junction end is altered; a read error may explain this. This chain connects TRBV3-1 to TRBJ2-3, with 9 bases fitting TRBD1. CDR3 length: 14 amino acids. Per the germline V gene, CDR1 is LGHDT and CDR2 is YNNKEL (reference sequence). In DNA form, the CDR3 reads TGTGCCAGCAACCAAGGAGGGACAGGGGATACGCAGTATTTT. Amino acid sequence: CASNQGGTGDTQYF.

This clonotype was found a few times. J is TRBJ2-7 and V is TRBV11-2; tentatively, D is TRBD2 (6 bases). V dropped 2 bases and J dropped 5 bases, with 13 bases sitting between them. The length of the CDR3 is 14 residues. Germline CDR1 is SGHAT and CDR2 is FQNNGV. The CDR3 loop reads CASSLWGEVDEQYF. The CDR3 DNA is TGTGCCAGCAGCTTATGGGGGGAGGTCGACGAGCAGTACTTC.

The table lists this clonotype with a few counts. A clone one base away is much larger, so this may be a read error. This chain uses TRBV9 with TRBJ2-1; no reliable D call. This CDR3 has 11 amino acids. V gave up 3 bases and J gave up 8 bases, with 6 bases separating them. Germline-derived CDR1 and CDR2 are SGDLS and YYNGEE. This CDR3 reads CASSDGYEQFF. In nucleotides, the CDR3 is TGTGCCAGCAGCGATGGTTATGAGCAGTTCTTC.